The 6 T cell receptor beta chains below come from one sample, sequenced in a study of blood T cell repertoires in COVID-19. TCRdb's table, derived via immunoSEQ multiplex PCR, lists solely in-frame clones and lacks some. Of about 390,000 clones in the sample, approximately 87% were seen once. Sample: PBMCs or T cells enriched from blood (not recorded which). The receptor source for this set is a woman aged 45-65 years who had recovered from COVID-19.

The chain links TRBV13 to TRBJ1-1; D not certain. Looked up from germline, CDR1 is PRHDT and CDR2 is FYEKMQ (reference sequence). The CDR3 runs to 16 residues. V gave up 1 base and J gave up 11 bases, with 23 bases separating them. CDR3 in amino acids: CASSLALAGPQRGAFF. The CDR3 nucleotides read TGTGCCAGCAGCTTAGCGCTGGCCGGTCCCCAACGAGGGGCTTTCTTT.

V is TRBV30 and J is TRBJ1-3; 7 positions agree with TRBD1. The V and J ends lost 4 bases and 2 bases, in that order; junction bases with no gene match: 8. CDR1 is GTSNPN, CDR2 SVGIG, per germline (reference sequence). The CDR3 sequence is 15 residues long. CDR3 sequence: CAWTTPGQPGNTIYF. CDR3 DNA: TGTGCCTGGACCACTCCGGGACAGCCTGGAAACACCATATATTTT.

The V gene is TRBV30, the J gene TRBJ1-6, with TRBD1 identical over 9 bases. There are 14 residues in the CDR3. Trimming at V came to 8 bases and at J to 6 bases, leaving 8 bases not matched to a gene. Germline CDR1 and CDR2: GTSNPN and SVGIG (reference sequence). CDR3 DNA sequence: TGTGCCCTCCCCGGGACAGGGAGTAATTCACCCCTCCACTTT. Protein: CALPGTGSNSPLHF.

The CDR3 coding sequence is TGTGCCTCCTTTTACAGGGGTAGTGGCTACACCTTC. This sequence encodes CASFYRGSGYTF. The chain joins TRBV10-3 to TRBJ1-2; TRBD1 matches at 7 bases. J was trimmed by 7 bases and V by 11 bases; bases with no gene match: 10. CDR1 and CDR2 (germline): ENHRY, SYGVKD. The CDR3 is made up of 12 amino acids.

The CDR3 DNA reads TGTGCCAGCAGCTTGGGACAGGCCAACTATGGCTACACCTTC. Protein sequence: CASSLGQANYGYTF. This chain uses TRBV5-6 with TRBJ1-2; D possibly corresponds to TRBD1 (6 bases). CDR3 size: 14 residues. V gave up 0 bases and J gave up 2 bases, with 8 bases separating them. Germline V gene lookup returns CDR1 SGHDT and CDR2 YYEEEE.

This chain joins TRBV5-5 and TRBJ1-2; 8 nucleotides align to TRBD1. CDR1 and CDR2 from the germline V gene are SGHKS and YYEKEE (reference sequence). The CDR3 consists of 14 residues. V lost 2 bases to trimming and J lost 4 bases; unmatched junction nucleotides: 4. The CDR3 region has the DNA TGTGCCAGCAGCTTCCAGACAGGGGCCTATGGCTACACCTTC. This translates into CASSFQTGAYGYTF.